This TCR beta chain was identified in a study of T cells in localized non-small cell lung cancer. Measured with immunoSEQ multiplex PCR; TCRdb has only the in-frame clones, and not every one. The sample yields roughly 1,800 clones, roughly 33% seen once. Germline values: CDR1 LNHDA, CDR2 SQIVND (reference sequence). Trimming at V came to 4 bases and at J to 4 bases, leaving 11 bases not matched to a gene. The CDR3 totals 17 residues. This clone has just a few counts. Material: normal lung tissue next to the tumor, obtained before any cancer treatment. The chain links TRBV19 to TRBJ1-2; 11 bases align to TRBD1. The receptor was derived from a woman aged 35 to 75 with stage I lung adenocarcinoma. This CDR3 is CASSTGQGARPTYGYTF. CDR3 nucleotide sequence: TGTGCCAGTAGTACCGGACAGGGGGCGCGTCCCACCTATGGCTACACCTTC. Using reference TRBV19 and TRBJ1-2 for the parts outside the CDR3, the full variable domain is DGGITQSPKYLFRKEGQNVTLSCEQNLNHDAMYWYRQDPGQGLRLIYYSQIVNDFQKGDIAEGYSVSREKKESFPLTVTSAQKNPTAFYLCASSTGQGARPTYGYTFGSGTRLTVV.